Following are 4 T cell receptor beta chains from one sample sequenced in a study of cytomegalovirus exposure and HLA in healthy donors. PCR was performed using 60 Vbeta and 13 Jbeta primers. Method: immunoSEQ multiplex PCR; TCRdb's copy keeps in-frame clones and lacks some. The sample holds 150,000 to 200,000 clones, roughly 79% seen once. The sequenced sample consisted of PBMCs. The source is a man between 25 and 39 years old in good health and CMV-seronegative.

In its sample, this clone is medium-sized. The genes are TRBV19 and TRBJ2-2; TRBD2 matches at 8 bases. Germline V CDR1 and CDR2: LNHDA, SQIVND (reference sequence). V was pared by 4 bases and J by 3 bases, with 7 bases of the junction left unmatched. This CDR3 has 16 residues. CDR3: CASSTTGTRDTGELFF. As DNA, the CDR3 is TGTGCCAGTAGTACGACCGGGACTAGAGACACCGGGGAGCTGTTTTTT.

The J gene is TRBJ2-6, the V gene TRBV6-1; 7 nucleotides align to TRBD1. Germline-derived CDR1 and CDR2 are MNHNS and SASEGT. This CDR3 has 14 amino acids. The junction had 5 bases not matched to a gene; V was cut back by 9 bases and J by 3 bases. The DNA for the CDR3 is TGTGCCAGTCACACAGGGGATGGGGCCAACGTCCTGACTTTC. Translating gives CASHTGDGANVLTF.

The chain carries TRBV5-4 and TRBJ2-2, with 7 positions matching TRBD2. Germline CDR1 SGHNT, CDR2 YYREEE (reference sequence). V was clipped by 4 bases and J by 1 base; unmatched bases: 4. There are 15 residues in the CDR3. CDR3 sequence reads: CASSSGLGNTGELFF. The CDR3 DNA follows: TGTGCCAGCAGCAGTGGACTAGGGAACACCGGGGAGCTGTTTTTT.

This clone was picked up a small number of times. The V call is TRBV18, the J call TRBJ1-1; maybe TRBD1 (5 bases). CDR1 is KGHSH, CDR2 LQKENI, per germline. V was shortened by 2 bases and J by 2 bases, with 12 bases between the two germline ends. CDR3 size: 15 residues. The CDR3 protein is CASSPAGNRNTEAFF. As DNA, the CDR3 is TGTGCCAGCTCACCAGCAGGGAATCGAAACACTGAAGCTTTCTTT.